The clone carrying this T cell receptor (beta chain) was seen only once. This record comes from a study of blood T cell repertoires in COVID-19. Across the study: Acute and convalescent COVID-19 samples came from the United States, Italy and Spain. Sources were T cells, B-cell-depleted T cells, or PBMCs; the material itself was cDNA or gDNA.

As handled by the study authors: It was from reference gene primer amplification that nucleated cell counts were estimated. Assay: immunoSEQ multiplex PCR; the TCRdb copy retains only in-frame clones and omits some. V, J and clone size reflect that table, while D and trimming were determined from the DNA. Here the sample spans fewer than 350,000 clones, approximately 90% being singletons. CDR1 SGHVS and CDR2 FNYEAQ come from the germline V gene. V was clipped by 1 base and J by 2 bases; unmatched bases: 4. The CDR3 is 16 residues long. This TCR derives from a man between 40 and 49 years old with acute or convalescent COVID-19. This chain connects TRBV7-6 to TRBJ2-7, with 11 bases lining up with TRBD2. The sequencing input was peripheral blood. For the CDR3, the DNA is TGTGCCAGCAGCTTAGGGGCTAGCGGGGGGACCTACGAGCAGTACTTC. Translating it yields CASSLGASGGTYEQYF.